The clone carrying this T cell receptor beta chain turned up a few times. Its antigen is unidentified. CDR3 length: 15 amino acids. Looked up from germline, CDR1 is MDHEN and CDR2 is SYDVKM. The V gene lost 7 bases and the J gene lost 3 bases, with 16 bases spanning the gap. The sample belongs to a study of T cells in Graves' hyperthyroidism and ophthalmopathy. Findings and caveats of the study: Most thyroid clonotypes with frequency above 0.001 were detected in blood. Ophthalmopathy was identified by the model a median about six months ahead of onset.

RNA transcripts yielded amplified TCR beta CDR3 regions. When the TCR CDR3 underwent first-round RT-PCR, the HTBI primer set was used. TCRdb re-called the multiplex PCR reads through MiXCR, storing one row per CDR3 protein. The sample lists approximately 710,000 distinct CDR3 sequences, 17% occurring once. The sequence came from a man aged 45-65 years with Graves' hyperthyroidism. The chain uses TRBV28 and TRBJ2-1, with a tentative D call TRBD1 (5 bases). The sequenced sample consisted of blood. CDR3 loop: CASTPPRQSYNEQFF. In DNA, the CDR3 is TGTGCCAGCACCCCTCCTAGACAGAGCTACAATGAGCAGTTCTTC.